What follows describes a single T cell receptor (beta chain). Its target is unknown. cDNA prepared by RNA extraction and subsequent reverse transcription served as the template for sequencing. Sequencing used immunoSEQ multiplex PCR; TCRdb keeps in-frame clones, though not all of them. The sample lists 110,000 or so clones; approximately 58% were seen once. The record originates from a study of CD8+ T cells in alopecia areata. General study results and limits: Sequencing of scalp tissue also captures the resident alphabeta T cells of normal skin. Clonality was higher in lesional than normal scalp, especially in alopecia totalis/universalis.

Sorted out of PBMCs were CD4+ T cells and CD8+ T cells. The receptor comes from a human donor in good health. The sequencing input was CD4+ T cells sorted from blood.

The CDR3 loop is CASSPGLAGGIDTQYF. CDR3 nucleotide sequence: TGCGCCAGCAGCCCGGGACTAGCGGGGGGTATAGATACGCAGTATTTT. The chain uses TRBV5-1 and TRBJ2-3; 15 bases line up with TRBD2. CDR1 SGHRS and CDR2 YFSETQ come from the germline V gene. The CDR3 is 16 residues long. V was clipped by 4 bases and J by 5 bases; unmatched bases: 5.